Below, 16 T cell receptor beta chains from the same sample are listed, as sequenced in a study of OX40 agonist ivuxolimab in advanced cancers. Libraries were prepared by immunoSEQ multiplex PCR; TCRdb keeps only in-frame clonotypes and omits some of them. Of 79,000 or so clones listed, about 89% are singletons. The specimen was CD4+ or CD8+ T cells sorted from blood, collected in a trial of the OX40 agonist ivuxolimab. The receptors originated from an adult with an advanced solid tumor such as melanoma, head and neck, liver or kidney cancer.

The chain recombines TRBV5-4 with TRBJ2-5; TRBD1 agrees at 9 bases. Germline V gives CDR1 SGHNT, CDR2 YYREEE (reference sequence). The length of the CDR3 is 15 residues. V gave up 2 bases and J gave up 4 bases; unmatched junction bases: 6. This CDR3 is CASSFGTGRLETQYF. CDR3 DNA sequence: TGTGCCAGCAGCTTCGGGACAGGGAGGTTAGAGACCCAGTACTTC.

V usage is TRBV4-1 and J usage is TRBJ1-5; D perhaps matches TRBD1 (6 bases). The V end was cut by 0 bases, the J end by 3 bases, with 9 bases between. CDR1 is MGHRA and CDR2 is YSYEKL in the germline V gene. This CDR3 region has 15 residues. Here the CDR3 reads CASSQDGQYNQPQHF. CDR3 in DNA: TGCGCCAGCAGCCAAGACGGACAGTACAATCAGCCCCAGCATTTT.

The chain is built from TRBV18 and TRBJ2-1, with a tentative D call TRBD1 (5 bases). V lost 0 bases to trimming and J lost 0 bases, with 15 bases between them. There are 18 residues in the CDR3. CDR1 and CDR2 (germline): KGHSH, LQKENI. The CDR3 region has the DNA TGTGCCAGCTCACCACCGAACAGGCCAACAAGCTCCTACAATGAGCAGTTCTTC. This sequence encodes CASSPPNRPTSSYNEQFF.

This clone was picked up one time. The chain links TRBV2 to TRBJ1-4, with 9 bases aligning to TRBD1. Looked up from germline, CDR1 is SNHLY and CDR2 is FYNNEI. After removal of 5 bases from V and 6 bases from J, the junction contained 1 base not matched to a gene. The CDR3 is made up of 13 amino acids. This CDR3 is CASSTGGHEKLFF. The CDR3, as DNA: TGTGCCAGCAGTACAGGGGGCCATGAAAAACTGTTTTTT. The whole variable domain, remainder taken from reference TRBV2 and TRBJ1-4, is EPEVTQTPSHQVTQMGQEVILRCVPISNHLYFYWYRQILGQKVEFLVSFYNNEISEKSEIFDDQFSVERPDGSNFTLKIRSTKLEDSAMYFCASSTGGHEKLFFGSGTQLSVL.

This clone has only one observation. The chain uses TRBV5-1 and TRBJ1-5; D remains ambiguous. V was clipped by 6 bases and J by 1 base, with 14 bases between them. The CDR3 sequence is 15 residues long. Germline CDR1 reads SGHRS; CDR2 reads YFSETQ. Here the CDR3 DNA reads TGCGCCAGCAAAATTGGACCGGGGAGCAATCAGCCCCAGCATTTT. This codes for CASKIGPGSNQPQHF.

This clone has a handful of counts. The V call is TRBV6-5, the J call TRBJ1-5; perhaps TRBD1 as D (6 bases). Germline CDR1 MNHEY, CDR2 SVGAGI. The CDR3 runs 13 residues. Trimming stripped 4 bases from V and 11 bases from J, with 15 bases between. The CDR3 DNA reads as TGTGCCAGCAGTTCGGGGGCAGGACAGTCCCAGCATTTT. Translated, it gives CASSSGAGQSQHF.

This chain links TRBV7-8 with TRBJ2-1; D possibly corresponds to TRBD2 (5 bases). The CDR3 length is 15 residues. The V and J ends lost 8 bases and 2 bases respectively, with 16 bases between them. Germline CDR1 and CDR2: SGHVS and FQNEAQ. CDR3 sequence reads: CASSHRRGAYNEQFF. As DNA, the CDR3 is TGTGCCAGCTCGCATCGCCGGGGTGCCTACAATGAGCAGTTCTTC.

The chain is built from TRBV4-2 and TRBJ2-1, with D possibly TRBD1 on 6 matching bases. V was shortened by 4 bases and J by 1 base, with 14 bases between the two germline ends. Germline CDR1 LGHNA, CDR2 YNFKEQ. The CDR3 is 16 amino acids. CDR3 in amino acids: CASSLQWGPSYNEQFF. CDR3 DNA sequence: TGTGCCAGCAGCCTTCAATGGGGGCCTTCCTACAATGAGCAGTTCTTC.

V gene TRBV7-3 combines with J gene TRBJ2-2, with D perhaps TRBD2 (6 bases). The CDR3 is made up of 13 amino acids. Germline V gene data show CDR1 as SGHTA and CDR2 as FQGTGA. The germline V and J ends were trimmed by 5 bases and 6 bases, with 10 bases remaining between them. As DNA, the CDR3 is TGTGCCAGCAGCCGCGGAGGGCCCGGGGAGCTGTTTTTT. Protein sequence: CASSRGGPGELFF.

This chain connects TRBV6-5 to TRBJ2-1; D ambiguous. The germline V gene encodes CDR1 MNHEY and CDR2 SVGAGI. V was clipped by 7 bases and J by 4 bases, with 11 bases between them. CDR3 length: 13 residues. In nucleotides, the CDR3 is TGTGCCAGCACCGCAAGAGGTTACAATGAGCAGTTCTTC. Its translation is CASTARGYNEQFF.

This sequence joins TRBV7-2 and TRBJ2-3; tentatively, D is TRBD1 (6 bases). The germline CDR1 and CDR2 sequences are SGHTA and FQGNSA. Trimming took off 6 bases at V and 10 bases at J, with 17 bases between the two ends. The CDR3 runs 13 residues. Written as DNA, the CDR3 is TGTGCCAGCAGACCAGGGGTCATTAGTGCGCAGTATTTT. It specifies CASRPGVISAQYF.

The J gene is TRBJ2-7, the V gene TRBV18; D possibly corresponds to TRBD1 (6 bases). The CDR3 is made up of 14 amino acids. Germline-derived CDR1 and CDR2 are KGHSH and LQKENI. Trimming took 1 base from V and 2 from J, leaving 9 bases between them. For the CDR3, the DNA is TGTGCCAGCTCACCACGGACAGAGACCTACGAGCAGTACTTC. Amino acids: CASSPRTETYEQYF.

J is TRBJ1-4 and V is TRBV6-6; D remains unclear. Germline V gene data show CDR1 as MNHNY and CDR2 as SVGAGI (reference sequence). The ends were cut back, 2 bases at V and 4 bases at J, with 14 bases in the middle. CDR3 size: 16 residues. The chain's CDR3 is CASSYPGLTHNEKLFF. The DNA of the CDR3 is TGTGCCAGCAGTTACCCGGGTTTAACCCATAATGAAAAACTGTTTTTT.

This rearrangement joins TRBV7-2 to TRBJ2-1; 7 bases agree with TRBD2. The CDR3 covers 17 residues. Trimming cost V 1 base and J 0 bases; bases outside gene matches: 6. Germline V gene data show CDR1 as SGHTA and CDR2 as FQGNSA. CDR3 loop: CASSLVGTTASYNEQFF. DNA of the CDR3: TGTGCCAGCAGCTTAGTGGGGACTACCGCCTCCTACAATGAGCAGTTCTTC.

This clone has only one observation. The genes are TRBV19 and TRBJ2-7; 7 bases map to TRBD1. CDR3 size: 15 residues. V lost 3 bases and J lost 4; bases outside the gene matches: 9. The germline V gene has CDR1 LNHDA and CDR2 SQIVND (reference sequence). CDR3 DNA: TGTGCCAGTAGTATCGCCGGGACAGCGGTATACGAGCAGTACTTC. As protein: CASSIAGTAVYEQYF.

The V gene is TRBV5-4, the J gene TRBJ2-5, with D possibly matching TRBD2 (6 bases). The CDR3 has 16 amino acids. CDR1 is SGHNT and CDR2 is YYREEE in the germline V gene (reference sequence). V was pared by 0 bases and J by 4 bases, with 16 bases between. CDR3 coding DNA: TGTGCCAGCAGCTTGGACTTTAGCGGTACCAGAGAGACCCAGTACTTC. Translation gives CASSLDFSGTRETQYF.